The subject of this entry is one TCR beta chain. Its target is unknown. Axillary draining lymph nodes of breast cancer patients supplied the node samples. This entry belongs to a study of breast tumors, draining lymph nodes, adjacent tissues. General study points: That most tumor T cells come from lymph nodes remained unproven. Findings are consistent with lymph node origin and intratumoral expansion of most tumor T cells.

TCRdb ran MiXCR on the multiplex PCR reads and lists one entry per CDR3 protein. The table has about 130,000 distinct CDR3 sequences, 20% seen once; the top ten hold roughly 3.5%. CDR3 length equals 16 residues. CDR1 and CDR2 from the germline V gene are LGHDT and YNNKEL (reference sequence). With 0 bases removed from V and 2 bases from J, the gap between germline ends came to 11 bases. The source of this sequence is a female donor with breast cancer. Some clones in this sample may be carry-over from other donors' samples. The sample was axillary lymph node tissue. This rearrangement joins TRBV3-1 to TRBJ1-5; maybe TRBD1 (5 bases). CDR3 nucleotides: TGTGCCAGCAGCCAAGATTTACAGGTGGGCAATCAGCCCCAGCATTTT. This translates into CASSQDLQVGNQPQHF. The full variable domain, in which reference TRBV3-1 and TRBJ1-5 provide the parts outside the CDR3, is DTAVSQTPKYLVTQMGNDKSIKCEQNLGHDTMYWYKQDSKKFLKIMFSYNNKELIINETVPNRFSPKSPDKAHLNLHINSLELGDSAVYFCASSQDLQVGNQPQHFGDGTRLSIL.